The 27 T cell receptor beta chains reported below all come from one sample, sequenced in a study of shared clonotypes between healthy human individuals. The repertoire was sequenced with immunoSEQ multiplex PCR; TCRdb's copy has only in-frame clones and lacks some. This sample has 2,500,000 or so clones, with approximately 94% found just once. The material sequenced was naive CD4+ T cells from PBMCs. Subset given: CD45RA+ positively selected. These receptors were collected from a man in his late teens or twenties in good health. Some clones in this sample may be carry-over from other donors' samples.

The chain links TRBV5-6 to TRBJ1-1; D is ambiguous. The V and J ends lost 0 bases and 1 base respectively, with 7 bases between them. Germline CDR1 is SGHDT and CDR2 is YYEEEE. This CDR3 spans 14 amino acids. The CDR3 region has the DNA TGTGCCAGCAGCTTGGTTGAAGCGAACACTGAAGCTTTCTTT. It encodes CASSLVEANTEAFF. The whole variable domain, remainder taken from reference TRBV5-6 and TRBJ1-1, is DAGVTQSPTHLIKTRGQQVTLRCSPKSGHDTVSWYQQALGQGPQFIFQYYEEEERQRGNFPDRFSGHQFPNYSSELNVNALLLGDSALYLCASSLVEANTEAFFGQGTRLTVV.

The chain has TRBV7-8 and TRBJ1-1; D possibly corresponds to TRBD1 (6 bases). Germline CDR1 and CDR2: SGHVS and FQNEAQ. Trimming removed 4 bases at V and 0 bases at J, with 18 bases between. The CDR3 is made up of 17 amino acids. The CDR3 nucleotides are TGTGCCAGCAGCTCCACGGGGGCTTTCTTCATGAACACTGAAGCTTTCTTT. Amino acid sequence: CASSSTGAFFMNTEAFF.

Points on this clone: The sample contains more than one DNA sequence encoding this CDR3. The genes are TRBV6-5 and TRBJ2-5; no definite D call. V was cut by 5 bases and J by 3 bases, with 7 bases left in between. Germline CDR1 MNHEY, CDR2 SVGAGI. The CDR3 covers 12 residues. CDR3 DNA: TGTGCCAGCAGTAGCCGGAAAGAGACCCAGTACTTC. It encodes CASSSRKETQYF.

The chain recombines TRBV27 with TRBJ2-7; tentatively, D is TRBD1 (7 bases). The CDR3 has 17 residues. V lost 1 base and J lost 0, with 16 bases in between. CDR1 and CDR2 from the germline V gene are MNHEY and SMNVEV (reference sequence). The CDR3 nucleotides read TGTGCCAGCAGTTTATTTCCGCGGGACAGTCACTCCTACGAGCAGTACTTC. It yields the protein CASSLFPRDSHSYEQYF.

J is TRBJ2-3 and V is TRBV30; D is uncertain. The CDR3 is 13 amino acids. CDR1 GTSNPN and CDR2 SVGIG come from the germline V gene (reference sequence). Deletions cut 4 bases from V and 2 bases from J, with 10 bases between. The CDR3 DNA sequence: TGTGCCTGGACTCCGGGTGCCACAGATACGCAGTATTTT. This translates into CAWTPGATDTQYF.

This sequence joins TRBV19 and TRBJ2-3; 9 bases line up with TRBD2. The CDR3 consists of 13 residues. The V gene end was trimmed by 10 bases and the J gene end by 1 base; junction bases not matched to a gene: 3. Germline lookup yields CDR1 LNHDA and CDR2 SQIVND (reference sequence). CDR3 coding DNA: TGTGCCACCCGACTAGCGGGCACAGATACGCAGTATTTT. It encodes CATRLAGTDTQYF.

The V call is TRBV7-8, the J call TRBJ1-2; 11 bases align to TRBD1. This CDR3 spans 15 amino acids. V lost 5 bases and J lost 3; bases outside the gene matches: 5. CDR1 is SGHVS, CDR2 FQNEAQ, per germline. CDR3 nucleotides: TGTGCCAGCAGCCCACGGACAGGGGGCGACTATGGCTACACCTTC. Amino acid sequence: CASSPRTGGDYGYTF.

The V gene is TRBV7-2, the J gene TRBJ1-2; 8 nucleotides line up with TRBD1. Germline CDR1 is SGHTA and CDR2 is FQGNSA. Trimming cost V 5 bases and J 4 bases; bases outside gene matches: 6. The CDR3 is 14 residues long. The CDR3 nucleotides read TGTGCCAGCAGCCTGGAGACAGGGGTCTATGGCTACACCTTC. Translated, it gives CASSLETGVYGYTF.

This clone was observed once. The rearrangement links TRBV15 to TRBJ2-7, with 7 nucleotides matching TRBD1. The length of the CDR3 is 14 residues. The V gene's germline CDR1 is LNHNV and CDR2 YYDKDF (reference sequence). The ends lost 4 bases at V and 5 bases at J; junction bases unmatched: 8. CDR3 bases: TGTGCCACCAGCATCCCAGGGGGAAGGGACGAGCAGTACTTC. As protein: CATSIPGGRDEQYF.

The CDR3 loop reads CASNEVGSSYEQYF. The CDR3 DNA sequence: TGTGCCAGCAATGAGGTCGGAAGCTCCTACGAGCAGTACTTC. The chain combines TRBV6-1 with TRBJ2-7, with D uncertain. The length of the CDR3 is 14 residues. Germline CDR1 reads MNHNS; CDR2 reads SASEGT. V was shortened by 7 bases and J by 0 bases, with 13 bases between the two germline ends.

The CDR3 DNA is TGCGCCAGCAGCTTAACAACGACAGGGAGGGACACCGGGGAGCTGTTTTTT. Protein sequence: CASSLTTTGRDTGELFF. V usage is TRBV5-1 and J usage is TRBJ2-2, with D perhaps given as TRBD1 or TRBD2 (7 bases each). Trimming shortened V by 2 bases and J by 3 bases, and 17 bases separated the two germline ends. CDR3 length equals 17 residues. Germline V CDR1 and CDR2: SGHRS, YFSETQ.

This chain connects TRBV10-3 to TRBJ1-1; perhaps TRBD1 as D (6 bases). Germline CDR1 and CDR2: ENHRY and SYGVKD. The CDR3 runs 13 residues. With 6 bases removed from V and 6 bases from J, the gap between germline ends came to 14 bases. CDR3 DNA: TGTGCCATCAGGCCCGCGACAGGATCTGAAGCTTTCTTT. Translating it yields CAIRPATGSEAFF.

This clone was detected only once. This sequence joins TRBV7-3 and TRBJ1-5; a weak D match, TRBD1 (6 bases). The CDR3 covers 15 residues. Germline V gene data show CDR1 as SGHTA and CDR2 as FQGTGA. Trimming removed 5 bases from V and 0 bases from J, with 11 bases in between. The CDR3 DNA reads TGTGCCAGCAGCCCACAGACAGGTAGCAATCAGCCCCAGCATTTT. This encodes CASSPQTGSNQPQHF.

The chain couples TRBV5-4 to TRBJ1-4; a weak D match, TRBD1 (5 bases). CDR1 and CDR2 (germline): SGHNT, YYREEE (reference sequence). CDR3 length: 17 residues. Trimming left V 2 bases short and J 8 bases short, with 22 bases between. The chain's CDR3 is CASSFGAGKGEYEKLFF. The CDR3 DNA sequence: TGTGCCAGCAGCTTTGGAGCTGGAAAAGGGGAGTACGAAAAACTGTTTTTT.

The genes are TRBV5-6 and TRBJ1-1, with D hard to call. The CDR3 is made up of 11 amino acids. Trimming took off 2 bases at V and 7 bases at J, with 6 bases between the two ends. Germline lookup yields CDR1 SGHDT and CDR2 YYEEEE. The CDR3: CASSFYGEAFF. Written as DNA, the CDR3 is TGTGCCAGCAGCTTTTACGGTGAAGCTTTCTTT.

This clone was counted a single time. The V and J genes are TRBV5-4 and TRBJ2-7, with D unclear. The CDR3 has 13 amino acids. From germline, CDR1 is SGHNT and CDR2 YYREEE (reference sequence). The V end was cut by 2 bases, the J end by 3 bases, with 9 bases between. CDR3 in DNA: TGTGCCAGCAGCTTCTCTGGAGACTACGAGCAGTACTTC. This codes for CASSFSGDYEQYF.

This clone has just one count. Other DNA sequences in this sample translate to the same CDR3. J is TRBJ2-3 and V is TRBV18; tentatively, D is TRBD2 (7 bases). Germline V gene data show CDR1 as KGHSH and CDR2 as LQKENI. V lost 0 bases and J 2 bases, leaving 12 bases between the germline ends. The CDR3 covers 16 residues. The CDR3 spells CASSPPGGRATDTQYF. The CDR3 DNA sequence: TGTGCCAGCTCACCACCGGGGGGGCGCGCCACAGATACGCAGTATTTT.

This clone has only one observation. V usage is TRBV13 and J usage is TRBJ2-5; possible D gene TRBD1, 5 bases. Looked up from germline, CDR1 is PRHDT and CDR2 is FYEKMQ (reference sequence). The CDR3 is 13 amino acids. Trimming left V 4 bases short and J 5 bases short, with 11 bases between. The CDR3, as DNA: TGTGCCAGCAGCTACGACAGTAGGGAGACCCAGTACTTC. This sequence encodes CASSYDSRETQYF.

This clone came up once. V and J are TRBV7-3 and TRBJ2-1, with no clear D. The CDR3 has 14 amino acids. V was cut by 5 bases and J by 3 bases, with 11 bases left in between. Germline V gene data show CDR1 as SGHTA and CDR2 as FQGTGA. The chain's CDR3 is CASSPSPFYNEQFF. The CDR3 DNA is TGTGCCAGCAGCCCCTCCCCATTCTACAATGAGCAGTTCTTC.

CDR3 in DNA: TGTGCCAGCAGCCCCCGGACAGGGGGCAGTGAAAAACTGTTTTTT. Protein product: CASSPRTGGSEKLFF. J is TRBJ1-4 and V is TRBV9, with TRBD1 identical over 11 bases. Germline assignment: CDR1 SGDLS and CDR2 YYNGEE. CDR3 length: 15 amino acids. Germline trimming cut 4 bases from V and 7 bases from J; bases unmatched to any gene: 6.

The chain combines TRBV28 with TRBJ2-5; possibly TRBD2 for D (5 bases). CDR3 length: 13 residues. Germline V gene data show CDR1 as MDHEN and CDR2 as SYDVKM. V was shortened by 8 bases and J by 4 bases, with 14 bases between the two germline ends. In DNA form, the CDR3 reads TGTGCCAGCTCGAACGGACTGGGAGAGACCCAGTACTTC. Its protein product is CASSNGLGETQYF.

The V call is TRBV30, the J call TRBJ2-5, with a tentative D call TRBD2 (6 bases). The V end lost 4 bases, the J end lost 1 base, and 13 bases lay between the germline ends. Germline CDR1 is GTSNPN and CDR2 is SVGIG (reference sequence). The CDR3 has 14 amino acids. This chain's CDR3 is CAWNTGASQETQYF. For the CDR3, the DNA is TGTGCCTGGAATACGGGAGCGTCCCAAGAGACCCAGTACTTC.

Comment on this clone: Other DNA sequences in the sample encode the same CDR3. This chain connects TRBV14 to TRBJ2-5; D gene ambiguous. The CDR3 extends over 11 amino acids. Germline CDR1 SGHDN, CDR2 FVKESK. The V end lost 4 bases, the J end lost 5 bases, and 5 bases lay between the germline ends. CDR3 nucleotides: TGTGCCAGCAGCCTGCAGGAGACCCAGTACTTC. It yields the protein CASSLQETQYF.

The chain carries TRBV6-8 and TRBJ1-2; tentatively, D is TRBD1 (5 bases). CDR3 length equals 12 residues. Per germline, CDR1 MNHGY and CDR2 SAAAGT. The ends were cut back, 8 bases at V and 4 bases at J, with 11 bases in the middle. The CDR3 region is CASGEGCYGYTF. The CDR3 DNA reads TGTGCCAGCGGGGAGGGGTGCTATGGCTACACCTTC.

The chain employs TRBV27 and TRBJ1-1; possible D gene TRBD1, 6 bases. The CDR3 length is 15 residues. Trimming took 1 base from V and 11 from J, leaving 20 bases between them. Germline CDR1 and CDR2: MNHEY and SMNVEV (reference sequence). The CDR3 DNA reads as TGTGCCAGCAGTTTATTCCCGACAGGACACGCAGCCGCTTTCTTT. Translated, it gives CASSLFPTGHAAAFF.

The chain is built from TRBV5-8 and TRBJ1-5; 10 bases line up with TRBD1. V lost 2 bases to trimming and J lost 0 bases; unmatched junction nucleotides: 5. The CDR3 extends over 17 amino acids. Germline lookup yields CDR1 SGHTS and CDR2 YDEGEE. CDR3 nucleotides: TGTGCCAGCAGCTTCTGGACAGGGGGAAATAGCAATCAGCCCCAGCATTTT. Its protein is CASSFWTGGNSNQPQHF.

The CDR3 reads CASSLWPSRETQYF. CDR3 nucleotide sequence: TGTGCCAGCAGCTTGTGGCCGTCGCGAGAGACCCAGTACTTC. The chain uses TRBV7-9 and TRBJ2-5, with D hard to call. The germline V gene encodes CDR1 SEHNR and CDR2 FQNEAQ (reference sequence). Trimming cost V 3 bases and J 4 bases, with 12 bases left between them. The CDR3 extends over 14 amino acids.